The 13 T cell receptor beta chains presented below share a single source sample, sequenced in a study of blood T cell repertoires in COVID-19 (dated by TCRdb to 2018 to 2021). Library preparation was by the immunoSEQ multiplex PCR assay. TCRdb re-hosts the immuneACCESS table, in-frame sequences only. Its copies lack some clones; in the studies checked, an unresolved V gene accounts for under half of them, and the cause for the rest is not known. This sample comprises roughly 70,000 clones, just over 85% of them detected only once. Of the sample, around 3.5% falls within the top ten clones. The sequenced sample was peripheral blood. These receptors came from a man in his fifties with active COVID-19.

V usage is TRBV7-9 and J usage is TRBJ2-5; D is possibly TRBD2 (6 bases). Trimming left V 6 bases short and J 2 bases short, with 13 bases between. Germline values: CDR1 SEHNR, CDR2 FQNEAQ (reference sequence). The CDR3 spans 14 residues. CDR3: CASSLSGGQETQYF. DNA for the CDR3: TGTGCCAGCAGTTTGAGTGGGGGGCAAGAGACCCAGTACTTC.

The chain couples TRBV9 to TRBJ2-7; the D is unclear. Trimming removed 0 bases at V and 0 bases at J, with 7 bases between. There are 14 residues in the CDR3. The germline gives CDR1 SGDLS, CDR2 YYNGEE. CDR3 amino acids: CASSVDPSSYEQYF. The CDR3 bases are TGTGCCAGCAGCGTAGATCCCAGCTCCTACGAGCAGTACTTC.

This chain links TRBV5-1 with TRBJ2-5; 8 positions agree with TRBD2. The V gene end was trimmed by 1 base and the J gene end by 2 bases; junction bases not matched to a gene: 10. This CDR3 contains 17 residues. Germline assignment: CDR1 SGHRS and CDR2 YFSETQ. This chain's CDR3 is CASSLSVTSEIQETQYF. The CDR3, as DNA: TGCGCCAGCAGCTTGTCCGTGACTAGCGAGATACAAGAGACCCAGTACTTC.

The V and J genes are TRBV5-6 and TRBJ2-1; 11 positions agree with TRBD2. Germline V gene data show CDR1 as SGHDT and CDR2 as YYEEEE. This CDR3 is built from 16 residues. J was trimmed by 4 bases and V by 0 bases; bases with no gene match: 3. CDR3 nucleotides: TGTGCCAGCAGCTTGGCCGGGACTAGCGGATACAATGAGCAGTTCTTC. It codes for CASSLAGTSGYNEQFF.

This clone has a count of ten or more. The DNA of the CDR3 is TGTGCCAGCAGTTTATACCACATGAACACTGAAGCTTTCTTT. Its protein product is CASSLYHMNTEAFF. This chain links TRBV27 with TRBJ1-1; D is uncertain. Trimming took 1 base from V and 0 from J, leaving 6 bases between them. This CDR3 spans 14 amino acids. Germline-derived CDR1 and CDR2 are MNHEY and SMNVEV (reference sequence).

The V and J genes are TRBV2 and TRBJ2-6, with D maybe TRBD1 (5 bases). The germline gives CDR1 SNHLY, CDR2 FYNNEI. This CDR3 region has 17 residues. Between the trimmed V and J ends, which lost 7 bases and 0 bases, there was a span of 16 bases. For the CDR3, the DNA is TGTGCCAGCATGGGTAGGACATTCAGCTCTGGGGCCAACGTCCTGACTTTC. Encoded protein: CASMGRTFSSGANVLTF.

V and J are TRBV7-6 and TRBJ2-3, with 8 positions matching TRBD2. Germline assignment: CDR1 SGHVS and CDR2 FNYEAQ. CDR3 length equals 15 residues. With 5 bases clipped from V and 5 bases from J, the junction kept 9 bases outside the gene matches. CDR3 nucleotide sequence: TGTGCCAGCAGCGCCGGACTAGCCGGGGAAGATACGCAGTATTTT. Amino acid sequence: CASSAGLAGEDTQYF.

J is TRBJ1-2 and V is TRBV7-9; 12 nucleotides line up with TRBD1. Trimming took 5 bases from V and 5 from J; bases not matched to a gene: 9. Germline CDR1 reads SEHNR; CDR2 reads FQNEAQ (reference sequence). This CDR3 contains 16 residues. This chain's CDR3 is CASSGGGDRGLYGYTF. For the CDR3, the DNA is TGTGCCAGCAGCGGAGGAGGGGACAGGGGGCTTTATGGCTACACCTTC. The full variable domain, completed using reference TRBV7-9 and TRBJ1-2, is DTGVSQNPRHKITKRGQNVTFRCDPISEHNRLYWYRQTLGQGPEFLTYFQNEAQLEKSRLLSDRFSAERPKGSFSTLEIQRTEQGDSAMYLCASSGGGDRGLYGYTFGSGTRLTVV.

The chain combines TRBV11-2 with TRBJ2-3, with TRBD1 as a possible D gene (5 bases). V dropped 4 bases and J dropped 2 bases, with 19 bases sitting between them. CDR3 size: 17 residues. The germline gives CDR1 SGHAT, CDR2 FQNNGV. Here the CDR3 reads CASSSPYGAVNTDTQYF. The CDR3 DNA is TGTGCCAGCAGCTCCCCTTATGGGGCGGTTAACACAGATACGCAGTATTTT.

There are a few counts of this clone. The J gene is TRBJ1-2, the V gene TRBV3-1 (or the pseudogene TRBV3-2), with a possible D match to TRBD1 (6 bases). This CDR3 comprises 15 residues. The V gene lost 0 bases and the J gene lost 8 bases, with 16 bases spanning the gap. Germline lookup yields CDR1 LGHDT and CDR2 YNNKEL (reference sequence). The CDR3 sequence: CASSQEITGLGGYTF. The CDR3 bases are TGTGCCAGCAGCCAAGAAATAACAGGGTTGGGGGGCTACACCTTC.

The rearrangement links TRBV7-8 to TRBJ1-1; unclear D gene. CDR1 is SGHVS, CDR2 FQNEAQ, per germline. This CDR3 is 13 amino acids long. V lost 3 bases to trimming and J lost 6 bases, with 11 bases between them. The CDR3 sequence: CASSFPGGSEAFF. Written as DNA, the CDR3 is TGTGCCAGCAGCTTCCCCGGCGGTTCTGAAGCTTTCTTT. The variable domain in full, completed from reference TRBV7-8 and TRBJ1-1, reads GAGVSQSPRYKVAKRGQDVALRCDPISGHVSLFWYQQALGQGPEFLTYFQNEAQLDKSGLPSDRFFAERPEGSVSTLKIQRTQQEDSAVYLCASSFPGGSEAFFGQGTRLTVV.

DNA for the CDR3: TGTGCCAGCAGCCCAGGGCCCCAAGAGACCCAGTACTTC. This encodes CASSPGPQETQYF. The chain combines TRBV9 with TRBJ2-5, with TRBD1 as a possible D gene (5 bases). The V gene lost 4 bases and the J gene lost 1 base, with 8 bases spanning the gap. CDR3 size: 13 residues. Germline V gene lookup returns CDR1 SGDLS and CDR2 YYNGEE.

V gene TRBV7-3 combines with J gene TRBJ1-6; 10 nucleotides line up with TRBD1. Germline V gene lookup returns CDR1 SGHTA and CDR2 FQGTGA. Trimming took 6 bases from V and 10 from J; bases not matched to a gene: 6. CDR3 size: 14 residues. The CDR3 nucleotides read TGTGCCAGCAGGGGACAGGGGATAGACTCACCCCTCCACTTT. Its translation is CASRGQGIDSPLHF.